This T cell receptor (beta chain) was sequenced during a study of graft-versus-host responses after intestinal transplantation. About the research overall: Induction with anti-thymocyte globulin, then tacrolimus and steroids for roughly three years, was given to all recipients. Findings and limits, study-wide: Marrow from the recipient contained GvH clones, some of which had appeared first in ileum or blood.

Germline V gene sequence: CDR1 KGHSH, CDR2 LQKENI. The CDR3 is 15 residues long. Trimming took 3 bases from V and 4 from J, leaving 12 bases between them. The method was immunoSEQ multiplex PCR; TCRdb's version includes in-frame clones alone and lacks a portion of them. Of thousands of clones listed, about 26% were seen once; the top ten hold 4% to 4.5%. This clone counts as large. This specimen consisted of alloreactive CD4+ T cells from a mixed lymphocyte reaction culture, obtained before transplantation. The subset is: CFSE-low proliferating T cells sorted from approximately six-day pre-transplant mixed lymphocyte reaction (GvH or HvG direction). The receptor comes from a human patient who was an organ donor for intestinal transplantation. V is TRBV18 and J is TRBJ1-4, with a possible D match to TRBD1 (5 bases). CDR3 sequence reads: CASSPRQLLNEKLFF. The CDR3, as DNA: TGTGCCAGCTCACCGCGACAGCTTCTTAATGAAAAACTGTTTTTT.